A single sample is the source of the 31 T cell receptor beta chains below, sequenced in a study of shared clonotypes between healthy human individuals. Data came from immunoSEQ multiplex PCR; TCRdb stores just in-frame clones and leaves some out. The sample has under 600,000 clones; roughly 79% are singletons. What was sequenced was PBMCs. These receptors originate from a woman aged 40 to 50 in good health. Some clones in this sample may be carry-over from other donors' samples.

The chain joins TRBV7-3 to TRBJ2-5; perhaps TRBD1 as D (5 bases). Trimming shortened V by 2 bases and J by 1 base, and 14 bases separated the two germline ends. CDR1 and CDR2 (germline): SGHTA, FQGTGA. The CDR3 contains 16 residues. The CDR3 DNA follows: TGTGCCAGCAGCTTAGGGATGGGGCGGTTCCAAGAGACCCAGTACTTC. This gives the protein CASSLGMGRFQETQYF.

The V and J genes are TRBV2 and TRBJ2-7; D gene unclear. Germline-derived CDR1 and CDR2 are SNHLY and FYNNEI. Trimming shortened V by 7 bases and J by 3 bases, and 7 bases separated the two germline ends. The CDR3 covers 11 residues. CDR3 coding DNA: TGTGCCAGCACCACAAACTACGAGCAGTACTTC. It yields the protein CASTTNYEQYF.

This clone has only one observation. This chain's CDR3 is CASSPGPRSSYNEQFF. CDR3 bases: TGTGCCAGCAGCCCCGGGCCCCGGAGCTCCTACAATGAGCAGTTCTTC. The chain has TRBV2 and TRBJ2-1; D ambiguous. V dropped 6 bases and J dropped 0 bases, with 15 bases sitting between them. Germline V gene lookup returns CDR1 SNHLY and CDR2 FYNNEI. CDR3 size: 16 residues.

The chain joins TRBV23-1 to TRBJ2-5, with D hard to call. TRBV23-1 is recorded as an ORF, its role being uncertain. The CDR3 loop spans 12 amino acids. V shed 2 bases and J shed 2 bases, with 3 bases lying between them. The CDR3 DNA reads TGCGCCAGCAGTCAAGGGCAAGAGACCCAGTACTTC. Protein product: CASSQGQETQYF.

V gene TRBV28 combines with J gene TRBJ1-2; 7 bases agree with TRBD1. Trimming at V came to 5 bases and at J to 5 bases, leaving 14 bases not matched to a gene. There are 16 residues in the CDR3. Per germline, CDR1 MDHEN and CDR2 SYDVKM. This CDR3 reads CASSTSGTAMSYGYTF. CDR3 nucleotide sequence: TGTGCCAGCAGTACTTCCGGGACAGCAATGTCGTATGGCTACACCTTC.

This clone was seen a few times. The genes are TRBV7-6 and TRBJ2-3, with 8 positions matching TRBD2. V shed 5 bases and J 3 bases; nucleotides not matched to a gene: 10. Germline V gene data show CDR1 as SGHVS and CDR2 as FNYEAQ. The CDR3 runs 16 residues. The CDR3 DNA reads TGTGCCAGCAGCCTCCTCGGGGGGGCGCGAACAGATACGCAGTATTTT. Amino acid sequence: CASSLLGGARTDTQYF.

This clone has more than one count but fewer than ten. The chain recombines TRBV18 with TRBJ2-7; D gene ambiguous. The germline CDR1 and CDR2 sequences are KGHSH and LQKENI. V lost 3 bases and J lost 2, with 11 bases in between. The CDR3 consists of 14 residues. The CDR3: CASSPARRTYEQYF. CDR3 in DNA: TGTGCCAGCTCACCGGCCAGGAGAACCTACGAGCAGTACTTC.

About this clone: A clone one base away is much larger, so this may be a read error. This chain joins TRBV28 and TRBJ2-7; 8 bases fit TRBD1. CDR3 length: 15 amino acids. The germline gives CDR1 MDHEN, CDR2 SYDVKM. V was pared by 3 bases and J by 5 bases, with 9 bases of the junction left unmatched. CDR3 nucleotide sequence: TGTGCCAGCAGTTTGGCCGAGACAGGGGCTAACGAGCAGTACTTC. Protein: CASSLAETGANEQYF. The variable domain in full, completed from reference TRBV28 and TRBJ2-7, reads DVKVTQSSRYLVKRTGEKVFLECVQDMDHENMFWYRQDPGLGLRLIYFSYDVKMKEKGDIPEGYSVSREKKERFSLILESASTNQTSMYLCASSLAETGANEQYFGPGTRLTVT.

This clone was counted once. The CDR3 spells CASSIRQGAFLWNTGELFF. The CDR3 bases are TGTGCCAGCAGTATTCGACAGGGGGCTTTCCTTTGGAACACCGGGGAGCTGTTTTTT. The V gene is TRBV27, the J gene TRBJ2-2; 10 bases agree with TRBD1. The CDR3 spans 19 residues. V dropped 5 bases and J dropped 1; count of bases not matched to a gene: 13. Per germline, CDR1 MNHEY and CDR2 SMNVEV (reference sequence).

CDR3 amino acids: CASSPRTQSTDTQYF. The CDR3 DNA reads as TGTGCCAGCTCACCACGGACTCAAAGCACAGATACGCAGTATTTT. The genes are TRBV18 and TRBJ2-3; a possible D gene is TRBD2 (5 bases). The CDR3 contains 15 residues. In germline, CDR1 is KGHSH, CDR2 LQKENI. V shed 1 base and J shed 0 bases, with 8 bases lying between them.

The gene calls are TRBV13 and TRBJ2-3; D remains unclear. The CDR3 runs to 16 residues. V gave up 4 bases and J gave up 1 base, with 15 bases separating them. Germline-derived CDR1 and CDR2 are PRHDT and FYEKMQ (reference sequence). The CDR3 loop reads CASSWAGVLGTDTQYF. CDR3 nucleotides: TGTGCCAGCAGCTGGGCTGGGGTATTAGGCACAGATACGCAGTATTTT.

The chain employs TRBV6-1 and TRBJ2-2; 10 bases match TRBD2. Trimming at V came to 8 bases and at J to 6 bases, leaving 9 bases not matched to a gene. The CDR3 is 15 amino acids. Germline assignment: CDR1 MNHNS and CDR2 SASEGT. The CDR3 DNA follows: TGTGCCAGCGGGAGCGGGAGGGCGTTCGCCGGGGAGCTGTTTTTT. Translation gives CASGSGRAFAGELFF.

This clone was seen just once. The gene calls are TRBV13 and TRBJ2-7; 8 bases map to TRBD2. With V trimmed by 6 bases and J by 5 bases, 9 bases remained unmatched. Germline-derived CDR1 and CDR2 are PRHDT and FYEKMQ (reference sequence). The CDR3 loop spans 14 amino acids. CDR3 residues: CASRGGGQSHEQYF. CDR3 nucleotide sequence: TGTGCCAGCAGAGGCGGGGGGCAGTCGCACGAGCAGTACTTC.

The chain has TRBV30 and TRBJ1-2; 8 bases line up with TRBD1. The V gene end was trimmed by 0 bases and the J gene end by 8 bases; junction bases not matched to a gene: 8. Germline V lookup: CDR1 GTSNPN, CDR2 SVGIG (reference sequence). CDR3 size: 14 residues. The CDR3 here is CAWSVLRTGSGYTF. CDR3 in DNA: TGTGCCTGGAGTGTCCTACGGACAGGGTCAGGCTACACCTTC.

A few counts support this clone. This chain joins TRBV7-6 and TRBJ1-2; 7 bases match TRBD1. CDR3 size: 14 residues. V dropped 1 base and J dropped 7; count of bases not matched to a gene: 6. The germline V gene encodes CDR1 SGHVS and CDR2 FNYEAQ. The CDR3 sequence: CASSLVEAGGGYTF. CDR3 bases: TGTGCCAGCAGCTTAGTGGAGGCAGGGGGTGGCTACACCTTC. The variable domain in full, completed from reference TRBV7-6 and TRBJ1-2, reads GAGVSQSPRYKVTKRGQDVALRCDPISGHVSLYWYRQALGQGPEFLTYFNYEAQQDKSGLPNDRFSAERPEGSISTLTIQRTEQRDSAMYRCASSLVEAGGGYTFGSGTRLTVV.

The DNA of the CDR3 is TGTGCCAGCAGTTTAGGGCCGCCGGGGGTGTACTATGGCTACACCTTC. Its translation: CASSLGPPGVYYGYTF. This chain connects TRBV27 to TRBJ1-2; possibly TRBD1 for D (5 bases). The V end lost 2 bases, the J end lost 3 bases, and 16 bases lay between the germline ends. The CDR3 is 16 amino acids. Germline CDR1 reads MNHEY; CDR2 reads SMNVEV (reference sequence).

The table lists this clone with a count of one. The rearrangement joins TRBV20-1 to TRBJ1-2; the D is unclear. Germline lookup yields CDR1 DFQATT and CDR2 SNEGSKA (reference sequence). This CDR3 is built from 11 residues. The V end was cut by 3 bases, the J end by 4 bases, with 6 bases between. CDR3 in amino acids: CSASVRYGYTF. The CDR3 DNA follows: TGCAGTGCTAGCGTCCGCTATGGCTACACCTTC.

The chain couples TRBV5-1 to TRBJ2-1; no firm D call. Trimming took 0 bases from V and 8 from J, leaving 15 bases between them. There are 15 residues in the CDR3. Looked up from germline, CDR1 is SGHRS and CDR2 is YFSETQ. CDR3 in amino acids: CASSLASLPSDEQFF. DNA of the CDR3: TGCGCCAGCAGCTTGGCCAGCCTTCCTTCCGATGAGCAGTTCTTC. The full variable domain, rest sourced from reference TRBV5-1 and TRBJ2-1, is KAGVTQTPRYLIKTRGQQVTLSCSPISGHRSVSWYQQTPGQGLQFLFEYFSETQRNKGNFPGRFSGRQFSNSRSEMNVSTLELGDSALYLCASSLASLPSDEQFFGPGTRLTVL.

This CDR3 is CSATFRGTKGDYTF. The CDR3, as DNA: TGCAGCGCAACATTCAGGGGGACAAAGGGGGACTACACCTTC. The rearrangement joins TRBV29-1 to TRBJ1-2; TRBD1 matches at 7 bases. Losses at the gene ends were 7 bases for V and 10 bases for J; bases not matched to a gene: 18. The CDR3 is 14 amino acids. The V gene's germline CDR1 is SQVTM and CDR2 ANQGSEA.

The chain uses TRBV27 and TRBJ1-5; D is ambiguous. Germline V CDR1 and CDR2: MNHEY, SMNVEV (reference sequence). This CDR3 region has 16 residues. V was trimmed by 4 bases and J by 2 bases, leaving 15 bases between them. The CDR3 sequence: CASSWSGPVGNQPQHF. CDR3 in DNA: TGTGCCAGCAGTTGGAGTGGGCCGGTGGGCAATCAGCCCCAGCATTTT.

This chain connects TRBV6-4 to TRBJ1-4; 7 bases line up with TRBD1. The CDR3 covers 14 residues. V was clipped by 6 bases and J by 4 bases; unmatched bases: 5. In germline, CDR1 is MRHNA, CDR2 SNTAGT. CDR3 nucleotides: TGTGCCAGCAGGACGACAGGGTATAATGAAAAACTGTTTTTT. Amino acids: CASRTTGYNEKLFF.

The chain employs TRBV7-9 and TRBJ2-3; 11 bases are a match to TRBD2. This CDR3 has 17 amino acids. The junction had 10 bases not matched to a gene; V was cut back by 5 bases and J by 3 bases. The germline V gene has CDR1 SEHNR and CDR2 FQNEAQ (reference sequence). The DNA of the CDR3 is TGTGCCAGCAGCCCTCAACAAACTAGCGGGAGTACAGATACGCAGTATTTT. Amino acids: CASSPQQTSGSTDTQYF.

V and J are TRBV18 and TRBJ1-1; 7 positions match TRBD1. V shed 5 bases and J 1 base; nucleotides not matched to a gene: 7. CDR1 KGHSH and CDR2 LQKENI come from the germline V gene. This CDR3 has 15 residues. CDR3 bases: TGTGCCAGCTCAATTCAAACAGGGGCGAACACTGAAGCTTTCTTT. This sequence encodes CASSIQTGANTEAFF.

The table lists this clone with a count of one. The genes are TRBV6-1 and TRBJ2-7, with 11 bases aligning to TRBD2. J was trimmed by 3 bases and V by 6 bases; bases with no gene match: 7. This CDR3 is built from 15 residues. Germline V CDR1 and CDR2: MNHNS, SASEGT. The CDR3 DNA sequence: TGTGCCAGCAGCCGCATAGCGGGAGGGGGCTACGAGCAGTACTTC. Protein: CASSRIAGGGYEQYF.

The CDR3 protein is CASSLGMELFF. The CDR3, as DNA: TGCGCCAGCAGCCTGGGTATGGAGCTGTTTTTT. The rearrangement uses TRBV5-1 and TRBJ2-2; D remains unclear. In germline, CDR1 is SGHRS, CDR2 YFSETQ. V shed 4 bases and J shed 10 bases, with 8 bases lying between them. The CDR3 consists of 11 residues.

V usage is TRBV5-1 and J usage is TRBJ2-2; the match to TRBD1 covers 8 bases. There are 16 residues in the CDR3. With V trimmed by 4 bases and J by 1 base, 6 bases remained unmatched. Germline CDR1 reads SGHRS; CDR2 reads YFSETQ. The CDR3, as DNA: TGCGCCAGCAGCCAAGCCGGGACAGGGAACACCGGGGAGCTGTTTTTT. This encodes CASSQAGTGNTGELFF.

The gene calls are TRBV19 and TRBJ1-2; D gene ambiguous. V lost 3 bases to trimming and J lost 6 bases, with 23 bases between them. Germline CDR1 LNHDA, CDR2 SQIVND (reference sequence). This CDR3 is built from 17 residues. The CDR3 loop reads CASSMVIGTVPRNGYTF. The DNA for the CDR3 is TGTGCCAGTAGTATGGTGATTGGAACAGTGCCCAGGAATGGCTACACCTTC.

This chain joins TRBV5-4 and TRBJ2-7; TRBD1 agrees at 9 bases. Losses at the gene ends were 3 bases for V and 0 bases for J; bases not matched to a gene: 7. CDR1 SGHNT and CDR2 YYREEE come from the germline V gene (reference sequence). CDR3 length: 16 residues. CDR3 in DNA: TGTGCCAGCAGCTCTCCACCGGGACAGGGCTCCTACGAGCAGTACTTC. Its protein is CASSSPPGQGSYEQYF.

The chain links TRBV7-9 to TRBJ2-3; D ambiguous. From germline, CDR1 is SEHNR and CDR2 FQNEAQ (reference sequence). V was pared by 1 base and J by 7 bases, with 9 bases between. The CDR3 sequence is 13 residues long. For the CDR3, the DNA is TGTGCCAGCAGCTTAGACCCAACAAATACGCAGTATTTT. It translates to CASSLDPTNTQYF.

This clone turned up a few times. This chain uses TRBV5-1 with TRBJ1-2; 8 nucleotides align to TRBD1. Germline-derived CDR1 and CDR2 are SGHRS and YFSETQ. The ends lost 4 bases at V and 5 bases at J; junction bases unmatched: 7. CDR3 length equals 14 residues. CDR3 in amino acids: CASSDGQGRYGYTF. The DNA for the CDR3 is TGCGCCAGCAGCGATGGACAGGGCAGGTATGGCTACACCTTC.

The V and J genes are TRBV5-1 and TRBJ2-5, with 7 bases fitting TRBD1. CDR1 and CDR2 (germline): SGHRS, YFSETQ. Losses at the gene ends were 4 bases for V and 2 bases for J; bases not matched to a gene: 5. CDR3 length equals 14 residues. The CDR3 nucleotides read TGCGCCAGCAGCAGAACAGGGGTTCAAGAGACCCAGTACTTC. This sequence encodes CASSRTGVQETQYF.